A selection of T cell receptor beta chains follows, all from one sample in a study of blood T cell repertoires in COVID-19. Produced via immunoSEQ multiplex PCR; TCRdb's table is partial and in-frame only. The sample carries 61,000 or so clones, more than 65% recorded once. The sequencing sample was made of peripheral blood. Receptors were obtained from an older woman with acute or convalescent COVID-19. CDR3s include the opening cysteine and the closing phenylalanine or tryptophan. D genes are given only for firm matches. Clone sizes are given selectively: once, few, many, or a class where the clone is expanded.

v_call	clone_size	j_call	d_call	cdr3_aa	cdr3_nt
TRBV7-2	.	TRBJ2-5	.	CASSLGGGTQYF	TGTGCCAGCAGCTTAGGGGGCGGGACCCAGTACTTC
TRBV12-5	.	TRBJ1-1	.	CASGLSGPGVNTEAFF	TGTGCTAGTGGTTTGTCGGGCCCGGGGGTGAACACTGAAGCTTTCTTT
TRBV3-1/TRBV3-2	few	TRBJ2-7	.	CASSRSSYEQYF	TGTGCCAGCAGCCGTAGCTCCTACGAGCAGTACTTC
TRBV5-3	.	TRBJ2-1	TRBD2	CAGTCGGDYNEQFF	TGTGCCGGGACCTGCGGGGGAGACTACAATGAGCAGTTCTTC
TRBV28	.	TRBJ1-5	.	CASRRQAGDQLQHF	TGTGCCAGCCGAAGACAGGCAGGGGATCAGCTCCAGCATTTT
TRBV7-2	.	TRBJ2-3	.	CASSLVGVRDTQYF	TGTGCCAGCAGCTTAGTAGGGGTGAGAGATACGCAGTATTTT
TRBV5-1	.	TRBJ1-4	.	CASSSQGQTATNEKLFF	TGCGCCAGCAGCTCCCAGGGGCAAACTGCAACTAATGAAAAACTGTTTTTT
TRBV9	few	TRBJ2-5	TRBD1	CASSASTGGPIETQYF	TGTGCCAGCAGCGCCTCGACAGGGGGTCCGATAGAGACCCAGTACTTC
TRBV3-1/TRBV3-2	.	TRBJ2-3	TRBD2	CASSQGLISGDTQYF	TGTGCCAGCAGCCAGGGACTAATTAGCGGTGATACGCAGTATTTT
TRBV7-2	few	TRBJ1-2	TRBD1	CASSQGQVGYGYTF	TGTGCCAGCAGCCAGGGACAGGTTGGCTATGGCTACACCTTC
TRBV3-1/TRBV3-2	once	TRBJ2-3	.	CASSQDQGLNTQYF	TGTGCCAGCAGCCAAGATCAGGGATTGAATACGCAGTATTTT
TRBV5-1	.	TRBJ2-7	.	CASSLGAGPYEQYF	TGCGCCAGCAGCTTGGGGGCAGGTCCCTACGAGCAGTACTTC
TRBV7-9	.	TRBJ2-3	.	CASSRTQGRDTQYF	TGTGCCAGCAGCCGCACACAGGGACGAGATACGCAGTATTTT
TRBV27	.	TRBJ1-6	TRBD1	CASSSLTGAEPNSPLHF	TGTGCCAGCAGTTCCCTGACAGGGGCAGAACCCAATTCACCCCTCCACTTT
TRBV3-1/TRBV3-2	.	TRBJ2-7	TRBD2	CASSQVGGAEEQYF	TGTGCCAGCAGCCAAGTCGGGGGGGCTGAAGAGCAGTACTTC
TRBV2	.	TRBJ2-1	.	CASSGYGSRGAEQFF	TGTGCCAGCAGTGGTTACGGGTCCCGGGGGGCTGAGCAGTTCTTC
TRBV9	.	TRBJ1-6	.	CASSQVLNSPLHF	TGTGCCAGCAGTCAGGTCCTTAATTCACCCCTCCACTTT
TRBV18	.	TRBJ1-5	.	CASSPGANQPQHF	TGTGCCAGCTCACCGGGGGCTAATCAGCCCCAGCATTTT
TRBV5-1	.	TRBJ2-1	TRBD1	CASSLVGTGGSRVANEQFF	TGCGCCAGCAGCTTGGTTGGGACAGGGGGCAGCCGGGTCGCAAATGAGCAGTTCTTC